This record covers a single T cell receptor beta chain. This CDR3 is 17 amino acids long. Germline CDR1 is SGHTA and CDR2 is FQGNSA. J gave up 6 bases and V 1 base, and 8 bases lay outside the gene matches. The data derive from a study of shared clonotypes between healthy human individuals. Measured with immunoSEQ multiplex PCR; TCRdb has only the in-frame clones, and not every one. Of roughly 680,000 clones listed, roughly 72% are singletons. Input material: memory CD4+ T cells sorted from blood. Documented subset: CD45RA-negative fraction. This clonotype originated in a woman in her 30s in good health. This chain connects TRBV7-2 to TRBJ2-2; 10 bases are a match to TRBD1. CDR3 residues: CASSLVWGQGMAGELFF. The CDR3, as DNA: TGTGCCAGCAGCTTAGTCTGGGGACAGGGGATGGCCGGGGAGCTGTTTTTT.